Listed below are T cell receptor beta chains from one sample, sequenced in a study of shared clonotypes between healthy human individuals. The method was immunoSEQ multiplex PCR; TCRdb's version includes in-frame clones alone and lacks a portion of them. The sample records more than 2,000,000 clones, more than 80% being singletons. Source material: naive CD4+ T cells from PBMCs. The source of these receptors is a man between 18 and 35 years old in good health. Some clones in this sample may be carry-over from other donors' samples. CDR3s include the opening cysteine and the closing phenylalanine or tryptophan. Each record gives: D gene, V gene, clone size, J gene, CDR3 protein, CDR3 DNA. The D gene is left open where the match is weak. Part of the rows lack a size; the others show once, few, many or a class for expanded clones.

>-|TRBV6-1|-|TRBJ2-6
CASTQQPSGANVLTF
TGTGCCAGCACCCAACAACCCTCTGGGGCCAACGTCCTGACTTTC
>-|TRBV7-9|-|TRBJ2-7
CASSLAFINLGATYEQYF
TGTGCCAGCAGCTTAGCCTTTATAAATCTAGGCGCTACCTACGAGCAGTACTTC
>TRBD1|TRBV9|once|TRBJ2-7
CASSPGGRGGYEQYF
TGTGCCAGCAGCCCAGGGGGCAGGGGCGGGTACGAGCAGTACTTC
>TRBD1|TRBV28|-|TRBJ1-2
CASSPGQGRPYGYTF
TGTGCCAGCAGTCCAGGACAGGGGCGGCCCTATGGCTACACCTTC
>TRBD2|TRBV14|-|TRBJ2-3
CASSDGLAGSTDTQYF
TGTGCCAGCAGCGATGGACTAGCGGGCAGCACAGATACGCAGTATTTT
>-|TRBV5-1|-|TRBJ1-5
CASSLGDRENQPQHF
TGCGCCAGCAGCTTGGGGGACCGAGAGAATCAGCCCCAGCATTTT
>-|TRBV5-1|-|TRBJ2-7
CASGSLGGETYEQYF
TGCGCCAGCGGGTCATTGGGGGGAGAAACCTACGAGCAGTACTTC
>-|TRBV19|-|TRBJ1-4
CASSTGIARDNEKLFF
TGTGCCAGTAGTACCGGGATAGCGAGAGATAATGAAAAACTGTTTTTT
>-|TRBV2|few|TRBJ1-1
CASFLDRNTEAFF
TGTGCCAGCTTCCTCGACAGAAACACTGAAGCTTTCTTT
>-|TRBV30|-|TRBJ2-2
CAWSVSGASIGELFF
TGTGCCTGGAGTGTGAGCGGAGCGAGTATCGGGGAGCTGTTTTTT
>-|TRBV28|once|TRBJ2-3
CASSLSRVATDTQYF
TGTGCCAGCAGTTTATCGCGGGTAGCCACAGATACGCAGTATTTT
>-|TRBV5-1|once|TRBJ1-4
CASSLDGDNEKLFF
TGCGCCAGCAGCTTGGACGGGGATAATGAAAAACTGTTTTTT
>-|TRBV18|-|TRBJ1-4
CASSPGSGEKLFF
TGTGCCAGCTCCCCGGGGAGCGGTGAAAAACTGTTTTTT
>-|TRBV9|-|TRBJ2-1
CASSVRTLSYNEQFF
TGTGCCAGCAGCGTCCGGACTCTTTCCTACAATGAGCAGTTCTTC
>-|TRBV5-4|-|TRBJ1-4
CASSLGGETGLFF
TGTGCCAGCAGCTTGGGGGGGGAGACGGGGCTGTTTTTT
>-|TRBV11-3|-|TRBJ2-2
CASSPQGTSGELFF
TGTGCCAGCAGCCCCCAAGGAACCTCCGGGGAGCTGTTTTTT
>-|TRBV6-1|-|TRBJ2-7
CASSEPGGSSYEQYF
TGTGCCAGCAGTGAGCCCGGCGGTAGCTCCTACGAGCAGTACTTC
>TRBD2|TRBV7-9|once|TRBJ2-7
CASSVLAGLTYEQYF
TGTGCCAGCAGCGTTTTAGCGGGACTAACCTACGAGCAGTACTTC
>TRBD2|TRBV7-2|-|TRBJ2-5
CASSRRGTSGRWQETQYF
TGTGCCAGCAGCCGCCGGGGGACTAGCGGGAGATGGCAAGAGACCCAGTACTTC
>-|TRBV28|-|TRBJ1-3
CASSPKAGNTIYF
TGTGCCAGCAGTCCGAAAGCCGGAAACACCATATATTTT
>-|TRBV2|-|TRBJ2-7
CASSDQGLGYEQYF
TGTGCCAGCAGTGACCAGGGGCTGGGGTACGAGCAGTACTTC
>TRBD2|TRBV5-1|once|TRBJ2-1
CASSYGLAGDYNEQFF
TGCGCCAGCAGCTACGGACTAGCGGGCGACTACAATGAGCAGTTCTTC
>-|TRBV7-2|-|TRBJ2-4
CASSWSSTRQGNIQYF
TGTGCCAGCAGCTGGAGCTCGACAAGGCAGGGAAACATTCAGTACTTC
>TRBD2|TRBV5-1|-|TRBJ2-7
CASSRGLAFSYEQYF
TGCGCCAGCAGCAGGGGACTAGCGTTCTCCTACGAGCAGTACTTC
>-|TRBV7-2|-|TRBJ2-3
CAVARGTSTDTQYF
TGTGCCGTCGCCCGGGGTACTAGCACAGATACGCAGTATTTT
>-|TRBV30|-|TRBJ1-1
CAWDGEGTEAFF
TGTGCCTGGGACGGCGAAGGCACTGAAGCTTTCTTT
>-|TRBV5-6|-|TRBJ1-2
CASSLRAPVDGYTF
TGTGCCAGCAGCTTGAGGGCACCCGTTGATGGCTACACCTTC
>TRBD2|TRBV6-1|-|TRBJ2-7
CASSAGTSGRWEQYF
TGTGCCAGCAGCGCTGGGACTAGCGGGAGGTGGGAGCAGTACTTC
>-|TRBV6-5|-|TRBJ2-7
CASSPPGIYYEQYF
TGTGCCAGCAGTCCCCCCGGGATTTACTACGAGCAGTACTTC
>TRBD1|TRBV29-1|-|TRBJ1-2
CSVWDSSSYGYTF
TGCAGCGTTTGGGACAGTTCTAGCTATGGCTACACCTTC
>-|TRBV7-3|-|TRBJ2-7
CASSLGPGRQYF
TGTGCCAGCAGCTTAGGTCCAGGGAGGCAGTACTTC
>TRBD1|TRBV2|-|TRBJ2-5
CAGRTGGETQYF
TGTGCCGGGCGGACAGGGGGAGAGACCCAGTACTTC
>TRBD1|TRBV23-1|-|TRBJ2-3
CASSIAGTVATDTQYF
TGCGCCAGCAGTATAGCCGGGACAGTAGCCACAGATACGCAGTATTTT
>-|TRBV4-3|-|TRBJ2-7
CASSQGLGGGGTYEQYF
TGCGCCAGCAGCCAAGGTCTCGGCGGAGGGGGGACCTACGAGCAGTACTTC
>TRBD1|TRBV6-5|-|TRBJ1-1
CASTRTGVTEAFF
TGTGCCAGCACTAGAACAGGGGTCACTGAAGCTTTCTTT
>TRBD2|TRBV28|-|TRBJ2-2
CASSFLGTSGSGELFF
TGTGCCAGCAGTTTCCTGGGGACTAGTGGATCCGGGGAGCTGTTTTTT
>-|TRBV7-2|-|TRBJ1-2
CASSLGYRVGGGYTF
TGTGCCAGCAGCTTAGGCTACAGGGTAGGCGGCGGCTACACCTTC
>TRBD1|TRBV5-1|-|TRBJ1-2
CASSIQGTGPYGYTF
TGCGCCAGCAGCATCCAAGGGACAGGTCCCTATGGCTACACCTTC
>TRBD2|TRBV7-2|-|TRBJ2-2
CASSLGAAGGPKTGELFF
TGTGCCAGCAGCTTAGGAGCAGCGGGAGGGCCGAAAACCGGGGAGCTGTTTTTT
>TRBD2|TRBV28|-|TRBJ2-3
CASSPGGAVSTDTQYF
TGTGCCAGCAGTCCGGGGGGGGCAGTTAGCACAGATACGCAGTATTTT
>TRBD1|TRBV5-1|once|TRBJ2-3
CASSSPDRGTDTQYF
TGCGCCAGCAGCTCGCCGGACAGGGGGACAGATACGCAGTATTTT
>-|TRBV4-1|-|TRBJ2-1
CASGAAGTYNEQFF
TGCGCCAGCGGTGCCGCAGGGACCTACAATGAGCAGTTCTTC
>-|TRBV7-9|-|TRBJ2-1
CASSLVFF
TGTGCCAGCAGCCTCGTGTTCTTC
>-|TRBV28|once|TRBJ2-1
CASSLGRNRQFF
TGTGCCAGCAGTCTTGGGCGGAATCGGCAGTTCTTC
>-|TRBV6-4|-|TRBJ2-2
CASSDPWGELFF
TGTGCCAGCAGTGACCCTTGGGGGGAGCTGTTTTTT
>TRBD1|TRBV5-1|-|TRBJ2-5
CASSLQGEETQYF
TGCGCCAGCAGCTTGCAGGGGGAAGAGACCCAGTACTTC
>-|TRBV6-5|-|TRBJ1-1
CARPVNSSSEAFF
TGTGCCAGGCCAGTTAATAGCTCATCTGAAGCTTTCTTT
>-|TRBV6-1|-|TRBJ1-2
CASSEARGVFYGYTF
TGTGCCAGCAGTGAAGCAAGAGGAGTATTCTATGGCTACACCTTC
>TRBD1|TRBV28|once|TRBJ1-1
CASTGTVGFNTEAFF
TGTGCCAGCACGGGGACAGTGGGGTTCAACACTGAAGCTTTCTTT
>-|TRBV2|-|TRBJ2-5
CASLGTSKTQYF
TGTGCCAGCTTAGGGACTTCAAAGACCCAGTACTTC
>-|TRBV9|-|TRBJ2-2
CASSVDLKLTGELFF
TGTGCCAGCAGCGTAGACTTAAAACTCACCGGGGAGCTGTTTTTT
>TRBD1|TRBV27|-|TRBJ1-4
CASSPGQVPNEKLFF
TGTGCCAGCAGTCCGGGACAGGTGCCTAATGAAAAACTGTTTTTT
>-|TRBV5-4|-|TRBJ1-1
CASSLVGGTKAFF
TGTGCCAGCAGCTTGGTCGGGGGAACTAAAGCTTTCTTT
>-|TRBV7-9|-|TRBJ1-4
CASSLGNEKLFF
TGTGCCAGCAGCTTAGGGAATGAAAAACTGTTTTTT
>-|TRBV28|-|TRBJ1-5
CASVLSGGRYQPQHF
TGTGCCAGCGTATTATCGGGCGGCCGGTATCAGCCCCAGCATTTT
>TRBD2|TRBV5-5|once|TRBJ2-3
CASSRTVTGTSGGSDTQYF
TGTGCCAGCAGCCGGACTGTTACAGGGACTAGCGGGGGATCAGATACGCAGTATTTT
>-|TRBV21-1|-|TRBJ1-1
CASSKNPGTGLNTEAFF
TGTGCCAGCAGCAAAAACCCAGGGACAGGCCTCAACACTGAAGCTTTCTTT